These 17 T cell receptor beta chains were sequenced from one sample in a study of T cells in tumors after PD-1 blockade. Time point defined: second of two post-therapy site-matched biopsies 2 to 3 months apart. Only in-frame clones appear in the TCRdb table, and some are missing; sequencing was by immunoSEQ multiplex PCR. The sample has thousands of clones; roughly 62% are singletons. The sample in question was tumor tissue, obtained after anti-PD-1 treatment. The receptors were sampled from a human donor with basal cell carcinoma.

The chain employs TRBV30 and TRBJ2-3, with 11 bases matching TRBD2. CDR1 and CDR2 from the germline V gene are GTSNPN and SVGIG (reference sequence). This CDR3 has 13 residues. V was pared by 5 bases and J by 15 bases, with 13 bases of the junction left unmatched. The CDR3 protein is CAWFRELAGACYF. The CDR3 bases are TGTGCCTGGTTCCGAGAACTAGCGGGGGCCTGCTATTTT. Based on the CDR3 plus reference TRBV30 and TRBJ2-3, the full variable domain is SQTIHQWPATLVQPVGSPLSLECTVEGTSNPNLYWYRQAAGRGLQLLFYSVGIGQISSEVPQNLSASRPQDRQFILSSKKLLLSDSGFYLCAWFRELAGACYFGPGTRLTVL.

This clone has a handful of counts. This chain links TRBV29-1 with TRBJ1-1; D is ambiguous. The germline V gene has CDR1 SQVTM and CDR2 ANQGSEA. The CDR3 contains 12 residues. Trimming took off 4 bases at V and 4 bases at J, with 10 bases between the two ends. DNA of the CDR3: TGCAGCGTTGTCCGGGTACTCACTGAAGCTTTCTTT. This gives the protein CSVVRVLTEAFF.

The CDR3 DNA sequence: TGTGCCAGCAGTGAACAGGGGCACATTCAGTACTTC. Its translation is CASSEQGHIQYF. The V and J genes are TRBV12-3 or TRBV12-4 and TRBJ2-4; TRBD1 matches 7 bases. The CDR3 loop spans 12 amino acids. V shed 5 bases and J 8 bases; nucleotides not matched to a gene: 3.

The rearrangement uses TRBV4-2 and TRBJ1-1; D gene unclear. The V end was cut by 0 bases, the J end by 1 base, with 6 bases between. This CDR3 is 14 amino acids long. Germline V lookup: CDR1 LGHNA, CDR2 YNFKEQ. In DNA form, the CDR3 reads TGTGCCAGCAGCCAAGATAACAGGAACACTGAAGCTTTCTTT. It yields the protein CASSQDNRNTEAFF.

This clone was recorded once. The chain employs TRBV12-5 and TRBJ2-1; 7 bases align to TRBD1. Germline V gene data show CDR1 as LGHNT and CDR2 as FRNRAP. Trimming at V came to 7 bases and at J to 5 bases, leaving 14 bases not matched to a gene. The CDR3 sequence is 16 residues long. CDR3 in DNA: TGTGCTAGTGCCCTAAAACCGGGACAGCCCGACAATGAGCAGTTCTTC. Residues: CASALKPGQPDNEQFF.

This clone is deemed medium-sized. The rearrangement uses TRBV4-1 and TRBJ1-5; a possible D gene is TRBD1 (5 bases). Germline V gene data show CDR1 as MGHRA and CDR2 as YSYEKL. The ends were cut back, 1 base at V and 4 bases at J, with 8 bases in the middle. The CDR3 spans 14 residues. The CDR3 DNA reads as TGCGCCAGCAGCCAAGGGGGGGAGAATCAGCCCCAGCATTTT. Its translation: CASSQGGENQPQHF.

The DNA for the CDR3 is TGTGCCACCGAGAGGACAGGGGGTAATGAGCAGTTCTTC. Translating gives CATERTGGNEQFF. V is TRBV19 and J is TRBJ2-1; TRBD1 matches 10 bases. After removal of 10 bases from V and 7 bases from J, the junction contained 7 bases not matched to a gene. CDR3 size: 13 residues. CDR1 LNHDA and CDR2 SQIVND come from the germline V gene (reference sequence).

This clone is categorized as large. The rearrangement joins TRBV4-1 to TRBJ2-4; no clear D. V dropped 0 bases and J dropped 6 bases, with 3 bases sitting between them. This CDR3 spans 12 amino acids. Germline CDR1 is MGHRA and CDR2 is YSYEKL. CDR3 amino acids: CASSQDRNIQYF. CDR3 sequence (DNA): TGCGCCAGCAGCCAAGACAGAAACATTCAGTACTTC.

In nucleotides, the CDR3 is TGTGCCAGCAGCCAGGCAAAGGGACAGGGAAATCAGCCCCAGCATTTT. This codes for CASSQAKGQGNQPQHF. The rearrangement joins TRBV3-1 (or the pseudogene TRBV3-2) to TRBJ1-5, with 9 bases identical to TRBD1. Germline V lookup: CDR1 LGHDT, CDR2 YNNKEL (reference sequence). V was clipped by 3 bases and J by 4 bases; unmatched bases: 7. The CDR3 contains 16 residues.

The chain carries TRBV5-4 and TRBJ2-2; 8 bases map to TRBD1. The CDR3 has 14 amino acids. CDR1 and CDR2 (germline): SGHNT, YYREEE (reference sequence). The trim removed 4 bases at V and 6 bases at J, leaving 5 bases unmatched. The CDR3 nucleotides are TGTGCCAGCAGCCGACAGGGGTCGCCCGGGGAGCTGTTTTTT. It specifies CASSRQGSPGELFF.

The rearrangement uses TRBV5-4 and TRBJ1-3; D call uncertain. Trimming pared 0 bases from V and 0 bases from J, leaving 7 bases between. Germline values: CDR1 SGHNT, CDR2 YYREEE (reference sequence). This CDR3 region has 15 residues. CDR3 loop: CASSLGAGSGNTIYF. DNA of the CDR3: TGTGCCAGCAGCTTGGGGGCAGGCTCTGGAAACACCATATATTTT.

J is TRBJ1-2 and V is TRBV2, with 9 bases lining up with TRBD1. V lost 3 bases to trimming and J lost 4 bases; unmatched junction nucleotides: 3. Germline CDR1 and CDR2: SNHLY and FYNNEI. The CDR3 consists of 14 residues. The CDR3 sequence is CASSEGQGVYGYTF. CDR3 DNA: TGTGCCAGCAGTGAGGGACAGGGAGTCTATGGCTACACCTTC. Full variable domain (missing parts from reference TRBV2 and TRBJ1-2): EPEVTQTPSHQVTQMGQEVILRCVPISNHLYFYWYRQILGQKVEFLVSFYNNEISEKSEIFDDQFSVERPDGSNFTLKIRSTKLEDSAMYFCASSEGQGVYGYTFGSGTRLTVV.

The chain is built from TRBV7-2 and TRBJ2-1; 7 bases align to TRBD1. V dropped 0 bases and J dropped 2; count of bases not matched to a gene: 4. CDR3 size: 16 residues. CDR1 and CDR2 (germline): SGHTA, FQGNSA. The CDR3 DNA reads TGTGCCAGCAGCTTAGCGGCGGACAGGACCTACAATGAGCAGTTCTTC. It encodes CASSLAADRTYNEQFF.

The count of this clone is one. CDR3 protein: CASSFRGGQETQYF. CDR3 coding DNA: TGTGCCAGCAGCTTCAGGGGTGGACAAGAGACCCAGTACTTC. The J gene is TRBJ2-5, the V gene TRBV5-5, with a possible D match to TRBD1 (6 bases). V lost 2 bases and J 2 bases, leaving 10 bases between the germline ends. The CDR3 consists of 14 residues. Germline V lookup: CDR1 SGHKS, CDR2 YYEKEE (reference sequence).

This clone was found once. This chain links TRBV2 with TRBJ1-4; TRBD1 might be the D (6 bases). This CDR3 is 15 amino acids long. Trimming pared 4 bases from V and 0 bases from J, leaving 9 bases between. From germline, CDR1 is SNHLY and CDR2 FYNNEI. CDR3 sequence: CASSGQAATNEKLFF. CDR3 in DNA: TGTGCCAGCAGTGGACAGGCTGCAACTAATGAAAAACTGTTTTTT.

This clone ranks as large. This chain connects TRBV9 to TRBJ1-2; maybe TRBD1 (5 bases). Germline CDR1 reads SGDLS; CDR2 reads YYNGEE. V lost 0 bases and J 4 bases, leaving 13 bases between the germline ends. The CDR3 loop spans 15 amino acids. The CDR3 protein is CASSVDGGTFYGYTF. The CDR3 DNA sequence: TGTGCCAGCAGCGTAGACGGGGGGACTTTCTATGGCTACACCTTC.

J is TRBJ1-1 and V is TRBV29-1; 8 positions match TRBD1. This CDR3 spans 13 amino acids. Germline CDR1 reads SQVTM; CDR2 reads ANQGSEA. J lost 3 bases, V lost 1 base, and 1 base had no gene match. CDR3 sequence reads: CSVEGTGHTEAFF. CDR3 nucleotides: TGCAGCGTTGAAGGGACAGGGCACACTGAAGCTTTCTTT.